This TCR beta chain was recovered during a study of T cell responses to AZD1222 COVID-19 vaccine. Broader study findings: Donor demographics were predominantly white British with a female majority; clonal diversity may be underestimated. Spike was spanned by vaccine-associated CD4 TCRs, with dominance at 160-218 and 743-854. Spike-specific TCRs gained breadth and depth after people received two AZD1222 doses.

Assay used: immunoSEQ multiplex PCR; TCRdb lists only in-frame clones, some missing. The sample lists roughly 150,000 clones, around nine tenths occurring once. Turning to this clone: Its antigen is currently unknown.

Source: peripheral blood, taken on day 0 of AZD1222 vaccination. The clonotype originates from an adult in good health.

This chain's CDR3 is CASSYFSTGELFF. Here the CDR3 DNA reads TGTGCCAGCAGTTACTTCAGCACCGGGGAGCTGTTTTTT. The J gene is TRBJ2-2, the V gene TRBV6-5; D is uncertain. Per germline, CDR1 MNHEY and CDR2 SVGAGI. The CDR3 loop spans 13 amino acids. The V end lost 1 base, the J end lost 4 bases, and 4 bases lay between the germline ends.